A selection of T cell receptor beta chains follows, all from one sample in a study of blood T cell repertoires in COVID-19. TCRdb keeps only in-frame clones here, not all; method: immunoSEQ multiplex PCR. In the table there are around 250,000 clones, about nine tenths of which are singletons. The sequenced sample was peripheral blood. The source is a man under 40 who had recovered from COVID-19. Each CDR3 is given with its conserved first and last residue. The D gene is left open where the match is weak. Size tells how often a clone was seen (once, few, many) or the class of an expanded clone, and some rows leave it out.

clone_size: once
v_call: TRBV4-1
d_call: TRBD1
j_call: TRBJ1-1
cdr3_nt: TGCGCCAGCAGCCGGTCACCGGGACAGGGGAGTTACACTGAAGCTTTCTTT
cdr3_aa: CASSRSPGQGSYTEAFF

clone_size: few
v_call: TRBV4-3
d_call: NA
j_call: TRBJ1-5
cdr3_nt: TGCGCCAGCAGCCAATCGGGGGGGAACAATCAGCCCCAGCATTTT
cdr3_aa: CASSQSGGNNQPQHF

clone_size: few
v_call: TRBV30
d_call: NA
j_call: TRBJ1-2
cdr3_nt: TGTGCCTGGAGTCCGGGAGGGGAGGCTAACTATGGCTACACCTTC
cdr3_aa: CAWSPGGEANYGYTF

clone_size: NA
v_call: TRBV25-1
d_call: NA
j_call: TRBJ1-2
cdr3_nt: TGTGCCAGCAGTGAACCGGGTCTGAAGACGGACTATGGCTACACCTTC
cdr3_aa: CASSEPGLKTDYGYTF

clone_size: NA
v_call: TRBV19
d_call: TRBD1
j_call: TRBJ1-2
cdr3_nt: TGTGCCAGTAGCCGCAGGACAGGGGTAGGGTATGGCTACACCTTC
cdr3_aa: CASSRRTGVGYGYTF

clone_size: NA
v_call: TRBV5-6
d_call: TRBD1
j_call: TRBJ1-2
cdr3_nt: TGTGCCAGCAGCAGTCCTACCAGGGGGTATAACTATGGCTACACCTTC
cdr3_aa: CASSSPTRGYNYGYTF

clone_size: NA
v_call: TRBV12-5
d_call: NA
j_call: TRBJ2-2
cdr3_nt: TGTGCTAGTGTAGGGACAACGAACACCGGGGAGCTGTTTTTT
cdr3_aa: CASVGTTNTGELFF

clone_size: NA
v_call: TRBV9
d_call: NA
j_call: TRBJ1-3
cdr3_nt: TGTGCCAGCAGCGGGCTCTTCCTCTCTGGAAACACCATATATTTT
cdr3_aa: CASSGLFLSGNTIYF

clone_size: NA
v_call: TRBV4-2
d_call: TRBD1
j_call: TRBJ1-6
cdr3_nt: TGTGCCAGCAGCCAAGGAAGGGACAGGGACCCAAATTCACCCCTCCACTTT
cdr3_aa: CASSQGRDRDPNSPLHF

clone_size: NA
v_call: TRBV5-1
d_call: NA
j_call: TRBJ1-1
cdr3_nt: TGCGCCAGCAGCTTGTTTCCGGACAGAACGAACACTGAAGCTTTCTTT
cdr3_aa: CASSLFPDRTNTEAFF

clone_size: NA
v_call: TRBV19
d_call: TRBD1
j_call: TRBJ2-4
cdr3_nt: TGTGCCAGCCGCCCTACACAGGGGGCCATTCAGTACTTC
cdr3_aa: CASRPTQGAIQYF

clone_size: NA
v_call: TRBV5-5
d_call: NA
j_call: TRBJ1-1
cdr3_nt: TGTGCCAGCAGCTTGGAGGGGGTCACTGAAGCTTTCTTT
cdr3_aa: CASSLEGVTEAFF

clone_size: few
v_call: TRBV6-1
d_call: NA
j_call: TRBJ2-2
cdr3_nt: TGTGCCAGCAGTGAAGTCCCACAGGTGGGGGAGCTGTTTTTT
cdr3_aa: CASSEVPQVGELFF

clone_size: NA
v_call: TRBV5-1
d_call: NA
j_call: TRBJ2-1
cdr3_nt: TGCGCCAGCAGCTTTGGAGGGGCAGAGCAGTTCTTC
cdr3_aa: CASSFGGAEQFF

clone_size: NA
v_call: TRBV4-3
d_call: TRBD2
j_call: TRBJ2-5
cdr3_nt: TGCGCCAGCAGCCCCCGACTAGCGGGGACGAGAGGAGAGACCCAGTACTTC
cdr3_aa: CASSPRLAGTRGETQYF

clone_size: NA
v_call: TRBV5-1
d_call: NA
j_call: TRBJ1-4
cdr3_nt: TGCGCCAGCAGCTCCCTCGGGACAAAGGGAGAAAAACTGTTTTTT
cdr3_aa: CASSSLGTKGEKLFF

clone_size: once
v_call: TRBV13
d_call: TRBD2
j_call: TRBJ2-2
cdr3_nt: TGTGCCAGCAGCTTCCCCGCGGGGGGGCCCGCCGGGGAGCTGTTTTTT
cdr3_aa: CASSFPAGGPAGELFF

clone_size: NA
v_call: TRBV6-5
d_call: NA
j_call: TRBJ1-1
cdr3_nt: TGTGCCAGCAGTTACGAGGAGAACACTGAAGCTTTCTTT
cdr3_aa: CASSYEENTEAFF

clone_size: NA
v_call: TRBV9
d_call: TRBD2
j_call: TRBJ2-1
cdr3_nt: TGTGCCAGCACGAAACTAGCGGGGGGATTCAATGAGCAGTTCTTC
cdr3_aa: CASTKLAGGFNEQFF

clone_size: NA
v_call: TRBV10-1
d_call: NA
j_call: TRBJ1-1
cdr3_nt: TGCGCCAGCAGTGCAGGACATTCGAACACTGAAGCTTTCTTT
cdr3_aa: CASSAGHSNTEAFF

clone_size: many
v_call: TRBV11-3
d_call: NA
j_call: TRBJ2-3
cdr3_nt: TGTGCCAGCGCAGGGGAAACAGATACGCAGTATTTT
cdr3_aa: CASAGETDTQYF

clone_size: NA
v_call: TRBV19
d_call: NA
j_call: TRBJ2-5
cdr3_nt: TGTGCCAGTAGTATTGAGGAGGGAACGGGGGCCCAGTACTTC
cdr3_aa: CASSIEEGTGAQYF

clone_size: NA
v_call: TRBV3-1/TRBV3-2
d_call: NA
j_call: TRBJ1-5
cdr3_nt: TGTGCCAGCAGCCAAGAGGAGGGGCTGGGCAATCAGCCCCAGCATTTT
cdr3_aa: CASSQEEGLGNQPQHF

clone_size: NA
v_call: TRBV3-1/TRBV3-2
d_call: TRBD2
j_call: TRBJ2-1
cdr3_nt: TGTGCCAGCAGCCCAAATAGCGGGAAGCCCTACAATGAGCAGTTCTTC
cdr3_aa: CASSPNSGKPYNEQFF

clone_size: NA
v_call: TRBV3-1/TRBV3-2
d_call: NA
j_call: TRBJ1-2
cdr3_nt: TGTGCCAGCAGCCAACGGGGGGGATTTAGGGGCTACACCTTC
cdr3_aa: CASSQRGGFRGYTF

clone_size: NA
v_call: TRBV21-1
d_call: NA
j_call: TRBJ1-5
cdr3_nt: TGTGCCAGCAGCAAATCGGGGCGCGACGTCTTACAGGGTAATCAGCCCCAGCATTTT
cdr3_aa: CASSKSGRDVLQGNQPQHF

clone_size: NA
v_call: TRBV12-3/TRBV12-4
d_call: NA
j_call: TRBJ1-1
cdr3_nt: TGTGCCAGCAGATACCAGGAGAACACTGAAGCTTTCTTT
cdr3_aa: CASRYQENTEAFF